Shown below are 5 T cell receptor beta chains from a single sample sequenced in a study of beta chain features in type 1 diabetes (dated by TCRdb to the late 2010s). The library was obtained by the immunoSEQ multiplex PCR assay. The entire amount of isolated RNA was reverse transcribed using the High Capacity cDNA Reverse Transcription Kit, so the sequenced TCRB transcripts were expressed ones. TCRdb provides this immuneACCESS table in a form limited to in-frame rearrangements. Some clones are lacking; in checked studies, under half of them reflect an unresolved V gene, and why the rest are absent is not known. In this sample the table shows 500,000 to 700,000 clones, roughly a sixth of which occur a single time. Around 0.1% of the sample comes from the top ten. The sample consisted of naive CD4+ T cells from blood. Per the publication, the cell subset or site label means: true naive CD4+ T cells. The receptors were sampled from a man aged 18 to 30 in good health.

The chain recombines TRBV7-2 with TRBJ2-2, with 7 bases aligning to TRBD1. The CDR3 consists of 14 residues. V was pared by 5 bases and J by 9 bases, with 9 bases of the junction left unmatched. The germline CDR1 and CDR2 sequences are SGHTA and FQGNSA. The CDR3 DNA follows: TGTGCCAGCAGCCGCGACAGGGCCATTTGGGAGCTGTTTTTT. Its protein product is CASSRDRAIWELFF.

The chain has TRBV30 and TRBJ1-5, with D perhaps TRBD1 (5 bases). The CDR3 consists of 16 residues. Trimming cost V 1 base and J 8 bases, with 21 bases left between them. Looked up from germline, CDR1 is GTSNPN and CDR2 is SVGIG (reference sequence). The CDR3: CAWSALTPGWGEPQHF. The CDR3, as DNA: TGTGCCTGGAGTGCTCTAACCCCAGGGTGGGGAGAGCCCCAGCATTTT.

This chain joins TRBV23-1 and TRBJ2-7; weak D call: TRBD1 (6 bases). Being an ORF, TRBV23-1 has a function that is uncertain. The CDR3 has 15 amino acids. V gave up 6 bases and J gave up 4 bases, with 19 bases separating them. CDR3 DNA sequence: TGCGCCAGCAGACTGGACAGCCCCGACTTTTACGAGCAGTACTTC. Translation gives CASRLDSPDFYEQYF.

The chain is built from TRBV7-8 and TRBJ1-5; a weak D match, TRBD1 (5 bases). CDR1 SGHVS and CDR2 FQNEAQ come from the germline V gene. The ends were cut back, 3 bases at V and 1 base at J, with 10 bases in the middle. The CDR3 contains 15 residues. CDR3 in amino acids: CASSFQGISNQPQHF. The DNA for the CDR3 is TGTGCCAGCAGCTTTCAGGGAATAAGCAATCAGCCCCAGCATTTT.

The gene calls are TRBV6-5 and TRBJ1-1; D remains unclear. The length of the CDR3 is 12 residues. V gave up 0 bases and J gave up 3 bases, with 2 bases separating them. Germline CDR1 and CDR2: MNHEY and SVGAGI. DNA for the CDR3: TGTGCCAGCAGTTACTCGGACACTGAAGCTTTCTTT. The encoded protein is CASSYSDTEAFF.